This T cell receptor beta chain originates from a study of monozygotic twins with inflammatory bowel disease. Looked up from germline, CDR1 is LNHDA and CDR2 is SQIVND (reference sequence). The CDR3 is 13 residues long. The study's findings and limits: Sharing of clonotypes with others was lower in IBD patients than in healthy twins, and this was especially so with disease activity. No difference was seen in repertoire similarity between concordant and discordant twins, possibly from limited power. The analysis failed to separate different T cell subtypes.

UMIs incorporating a 6-nucleotide sample barcode were appended by means of template switching. After re-calling the 5' RACE reads, TCRdb lists one entry per CDR3 protein, DNA absent. Its table records 150,000 to 200,000 distinct CDR3 sequences. Remarks on this clonotype: The target antigen is unknown.

This chain uses TRBV19 with TRBJ2-5; TCRdb's D call of TRBD2 is untestable without DNA. This TCR derives from a human donor with ulcerative colitis or Crohn's disease, or a healthy co-twin of an affected twin (not recorded which). The sequencing input was blood. The chain's CDR3 is CASSIAGGETQYF.